The entry that follows covers one TCR beta chain sequence. Its antigen is not known. The CDR3 contains 16 residues. CDR1 and CDR2 from the germline V gene are LNHDA and SQIVND (reference sequence). Trimming removed 6 bases from V and 0 bases from J; junction bases left unmatched: 7. Alongside a J-beta primer mix, a sample-barcoded 5' primer served in a second PCR lasting roughly 7 to 11 cycles. The study obtained at least 3 million CDR3-containing paired-end reads from every sample. TCRdb reprocessed the 5' RACE reads via MiXCR and lists one record per CDR3 protein. The table lists about 2 million distinct CDR3 sequences, around half of them singletons. This entry comes from a study of blood T cells in healthy people across ages. Study results and caveats: CMV status of donors was not determined, possibly confounding expanded clonotype changes.

Sequencing was carried out using blood. The source is a woman in her 40s in good health. The chain couples TRBV19 to TRBJ2-1; 8 bases line up with TRBD2. CDR3 region: CASRESGGPSYNEQFF. The CDR3 bases are TGTGCCAGTAGGGAAAGCGGGGGCCCCTCCTACAATGAGCAGTTCTTC.